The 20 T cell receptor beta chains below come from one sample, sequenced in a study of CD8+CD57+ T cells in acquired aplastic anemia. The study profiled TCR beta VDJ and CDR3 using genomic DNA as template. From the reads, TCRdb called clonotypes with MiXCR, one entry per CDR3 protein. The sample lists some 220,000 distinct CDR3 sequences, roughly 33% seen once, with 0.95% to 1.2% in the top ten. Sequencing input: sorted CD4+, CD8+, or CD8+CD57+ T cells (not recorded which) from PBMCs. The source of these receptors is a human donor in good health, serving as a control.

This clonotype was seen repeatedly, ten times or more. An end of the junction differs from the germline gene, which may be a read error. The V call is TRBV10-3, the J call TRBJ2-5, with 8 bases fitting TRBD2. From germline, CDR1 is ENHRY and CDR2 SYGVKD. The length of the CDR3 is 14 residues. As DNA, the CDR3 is TGTGCCATCGGTGATAGCGGGGCCAGGGAGACCCAGTACTTC. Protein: CAIGDSGARETQYF.

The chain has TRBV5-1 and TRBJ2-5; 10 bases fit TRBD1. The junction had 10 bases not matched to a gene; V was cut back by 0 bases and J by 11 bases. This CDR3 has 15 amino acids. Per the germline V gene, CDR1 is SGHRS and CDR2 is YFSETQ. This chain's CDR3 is CASSLGGQGPDTQYF. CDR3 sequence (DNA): TGCGCCAGCAGCTTGGGGGGACAGGGGCCCGATACTCAGTACTTC.

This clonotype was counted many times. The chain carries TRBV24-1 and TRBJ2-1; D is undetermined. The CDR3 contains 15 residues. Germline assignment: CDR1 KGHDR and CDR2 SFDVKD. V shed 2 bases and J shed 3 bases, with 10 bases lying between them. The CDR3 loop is CATSDSIDFYNEQFF. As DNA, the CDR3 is TGTGCCACCAGTGATTCAATTGATTTCTACAATGAGCAGTTCTTC.

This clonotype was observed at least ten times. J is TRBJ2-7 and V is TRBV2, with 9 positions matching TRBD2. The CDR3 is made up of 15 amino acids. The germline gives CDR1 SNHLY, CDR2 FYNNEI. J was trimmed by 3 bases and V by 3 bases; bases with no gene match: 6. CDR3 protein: CASSDRLAENYEQYF. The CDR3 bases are TGTGCCAGCAGTGACAGACTAGCGGAGAACTACGAGCAGTACTTC.

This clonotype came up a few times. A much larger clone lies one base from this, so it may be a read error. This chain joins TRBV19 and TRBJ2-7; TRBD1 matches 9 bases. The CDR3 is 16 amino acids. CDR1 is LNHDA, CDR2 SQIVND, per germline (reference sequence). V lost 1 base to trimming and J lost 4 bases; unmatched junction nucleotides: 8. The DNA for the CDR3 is TGTGCCAGTAGTATAGTCCAGGACAGGGGCCAGTACGAGCAGTACTTC. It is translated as CASSIVQDRGQYEQYF.

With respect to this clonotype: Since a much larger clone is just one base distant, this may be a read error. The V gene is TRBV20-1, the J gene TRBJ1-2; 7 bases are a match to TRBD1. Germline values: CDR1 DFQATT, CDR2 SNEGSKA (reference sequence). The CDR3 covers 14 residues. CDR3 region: CNARDGQASSGYTF. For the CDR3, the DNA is TGCAATGCTAGAGATGGACAGGCGTCTAGTGGCTACACCTTC.

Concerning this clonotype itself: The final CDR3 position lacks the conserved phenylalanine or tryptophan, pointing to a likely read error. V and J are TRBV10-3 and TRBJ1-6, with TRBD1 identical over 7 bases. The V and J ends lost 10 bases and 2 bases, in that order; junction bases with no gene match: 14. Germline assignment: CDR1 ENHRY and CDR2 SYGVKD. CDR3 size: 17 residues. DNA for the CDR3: TGTGCCAGCAGGGGGGGTCGTGGGACACCCTATAATTCACCCCTCCACTCT. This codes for CASRGGRGTPYNSPLHS.

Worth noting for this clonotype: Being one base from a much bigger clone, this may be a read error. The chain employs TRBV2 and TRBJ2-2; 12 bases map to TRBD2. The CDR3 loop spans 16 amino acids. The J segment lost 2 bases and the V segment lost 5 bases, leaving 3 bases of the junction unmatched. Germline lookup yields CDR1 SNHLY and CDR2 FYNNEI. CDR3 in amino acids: CASSLTSGGNTGELFF. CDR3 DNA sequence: TGTGCCAGCAGTTTGACTAGCGGGGGAAACACCGGGGAGCTGTTTTTT.

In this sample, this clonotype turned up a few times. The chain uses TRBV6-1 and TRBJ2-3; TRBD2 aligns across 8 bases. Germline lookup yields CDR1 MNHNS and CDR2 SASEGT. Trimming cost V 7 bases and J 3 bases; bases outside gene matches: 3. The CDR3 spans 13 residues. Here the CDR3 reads CASKAGGTDTQYF. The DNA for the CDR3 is TGTGCCAGCAAGGCGGGAGGAACAGATACGCAGTATTTT.

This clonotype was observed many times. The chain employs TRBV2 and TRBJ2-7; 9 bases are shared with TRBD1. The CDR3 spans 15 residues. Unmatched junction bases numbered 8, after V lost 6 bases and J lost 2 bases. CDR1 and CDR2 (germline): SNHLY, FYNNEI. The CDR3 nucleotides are TGTGCCAGCAGGCGTCCGGGACAGGGAACCTACGAGCAGTACTTC. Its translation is CASRRPGQGTYEQYF.

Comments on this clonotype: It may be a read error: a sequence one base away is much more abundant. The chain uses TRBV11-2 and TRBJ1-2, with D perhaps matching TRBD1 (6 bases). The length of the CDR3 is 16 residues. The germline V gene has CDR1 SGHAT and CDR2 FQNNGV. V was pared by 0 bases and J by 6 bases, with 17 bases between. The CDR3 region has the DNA TGTGCCAGCAGCTTAGATTCCGGCAGGGGACCGCATGGCTACACCTTC. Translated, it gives CASSLDSGRGPHGYTF.

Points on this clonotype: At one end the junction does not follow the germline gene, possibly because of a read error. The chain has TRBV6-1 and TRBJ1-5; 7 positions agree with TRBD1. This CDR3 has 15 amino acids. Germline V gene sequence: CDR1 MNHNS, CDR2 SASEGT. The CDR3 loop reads CASSEATGFTQPRHF. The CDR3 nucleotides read TGTGCCAGCAGTGAAGCGACAGGGTTCACGCAGCCCCGGCATTTT.

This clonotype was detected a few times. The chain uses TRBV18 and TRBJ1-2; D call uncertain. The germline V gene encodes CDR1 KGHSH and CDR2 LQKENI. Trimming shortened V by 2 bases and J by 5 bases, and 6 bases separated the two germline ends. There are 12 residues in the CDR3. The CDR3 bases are TGTGCCAGCTCACCAGAGACGTATGGCTACACCTTC. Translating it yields CASSPETYGYTF.

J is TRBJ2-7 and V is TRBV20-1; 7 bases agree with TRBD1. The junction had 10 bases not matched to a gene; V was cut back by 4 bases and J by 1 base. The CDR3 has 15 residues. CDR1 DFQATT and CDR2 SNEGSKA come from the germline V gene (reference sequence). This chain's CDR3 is CSANRPGTESYEQYF. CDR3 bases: TGCAGTGCTAACCGACCCGGGACAGAGTCCTACGAGCAGTACTTC.

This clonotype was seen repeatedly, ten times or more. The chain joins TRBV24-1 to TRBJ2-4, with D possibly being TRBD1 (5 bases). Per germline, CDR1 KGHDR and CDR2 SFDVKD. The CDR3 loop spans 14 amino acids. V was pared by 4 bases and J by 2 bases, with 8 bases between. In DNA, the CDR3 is TGTGCCACCAGTGAGGCAGGGACCAAAAACATTCAGTACTTC. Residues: CATSEAGTKNIQYF.

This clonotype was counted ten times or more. CDR3 nucleotide sequence: TGTGCCAGCAGCTTAACGCCTTCCGCGGGAGGCGGCCCGGATCACAATGAGCAGTTCTTC. Its translation: CASSLTPSAGGGPDHNEQFF. The chain combines TRBV7-3 with TRBJ2-1; 8 nucleotides line up with TRBD2. From germline, CDR1 is SGHTA and CDR2 FQGTGA. Unmatched junction bases numbered 18, after V lost 0 bases and J lost 5 bases. This CDR3 has 20 residues. Looking up the rest from reference TRBV7-3 and TRBJ2-1 gives the full variable domain: GAGVSQTPSNKVTEKGKYVELRCDPISGHTALYWYRQSLGQGPEFLIYFQGTGAADDSGLPNDRFFAVRPEGSVSTLKIQRTERGDSAVYLCASSLTPSAGGGPDHNEQFFGPGTRLTVL.

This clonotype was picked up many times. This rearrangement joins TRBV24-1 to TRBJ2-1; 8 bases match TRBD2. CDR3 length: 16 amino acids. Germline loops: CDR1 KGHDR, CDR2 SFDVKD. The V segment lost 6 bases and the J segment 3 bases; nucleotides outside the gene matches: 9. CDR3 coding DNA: TGTGCCACCAGTTCAGCCGGGGGGGATGACTACAATGAGCAGTTCTTC. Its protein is CATSSAGGDDYNEQFF.

CDR3 sequence: CSASPTGQGTYEQYF. Here the CDR3 DNA reads TGCAGTGCTAGTCCCACGGGACAGGGTACCTACGAGCAGTACTTC. The chain uses TRBV20-1 and TRBJ2-7; 9 positions match TRBD1. The CDR3 has 15 residues. V shed 3 bases, J shed 2 bases, and the junction held 8 bases outside the gene matches. Per germline, CDR1 DFQATT and CDR2 SNEGSKA (reference sequence).

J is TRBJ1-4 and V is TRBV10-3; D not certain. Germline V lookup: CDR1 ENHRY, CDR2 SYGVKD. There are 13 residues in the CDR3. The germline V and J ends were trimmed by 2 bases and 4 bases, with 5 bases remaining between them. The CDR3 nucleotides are TGTGCCATCAGTGAGGCAGTTAATGAAAAACTGTTTTTT. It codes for CAISEAVNEKLFF.

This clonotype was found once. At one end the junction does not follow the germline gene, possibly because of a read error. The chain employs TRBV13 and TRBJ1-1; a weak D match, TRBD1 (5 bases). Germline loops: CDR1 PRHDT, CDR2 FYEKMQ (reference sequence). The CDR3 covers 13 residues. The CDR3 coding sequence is TGTGCCAGCAGCTCAGGGACGGGAAACAGAGCTTTCTTC. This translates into CASSSGTGNRAFF.